The 4 T cell receptor beta chains below were found in one sample sequenced in a study of radiation and T cells in renal cell carcinoma. Regarding time point: blood 4 weeks post-SBRT, at nephrectomy. Treatment here: 15 Gy SBRT to primary tumor, nephrectomy 4 weeks later. The assay was immunoSEQ multiplex PCR, and TCRdb's table has in-frame clones only and misses some. The table has roughly 170,000 clones, about 87% seen once; the top ten hold 10% to 12%. Source: blood, taken from a patient whose treatment included radiotherapy and nephrectomy. Source of these receptors: a woman between 45 and 65 years old with renal cell carcinoma.

The DNA for the CDR3 is TGTGCCAGCAGCTGGACAGGTGGGGGGATAATGAACACTGAAGCTTTCTTT. As protein: CASSWTGGGIMNTEAFF. The chain carries TRBV5-6 and TRBJ1-1, with 7 bases identical to TRBD1. V lost 3 bases to trimming and J lost 0 bases; unmatched junction nucleotides: 11. The CDR3 sequence is 17 residues long. The germline V gene encodes CDR1 SGHDT and CDR2 YYEEEE.

This chain links TRBV19 with TRBJ2-2, with 9 nucleotides matching TRBD1. Trimming at V came to 2 bases and at J to 5 bases, leaving 6 bases not matched to a gene. CDR3 size: 16 residues. CDR1 and CDR2 (germline): LNHDA, SQIVND (reference sequence). The CDR3 DNA is TGTGCCAGTAGTATAACGGGGACAGGGAGTACCGGGGAGCTGTTTTTT. This translates into CASSITGTGSTGELFF.

About this clone: Its ends do not fully match the called genes, so a read error is possible. The rearrangement links TRBV19 to TRBJ2-5, with D possibly being TRBD1 (6 bases). The CDR3 has 14 residues. In germline, CDR1 is LNHDA, CDR2 SQIVND (reference sequence). The CDR3 nucleotides read TGTGCCAGTACTGATATCCTAGGGGGAGAGACCCAATACTTC. This sequence encodes CASTDILGGETQYF.

J is TRBJ2-3 and V is TRBV6-5, with a possible D match to TRBD1 (5 bases). The CDR3 extends over 14 amino acids. Per the germline V gene, CDR1 is MNHEY and CDR2 is SVGAGI. V gave up 5 bases and J gave up 0 bases, with 9 bases separating them. This CDR3 is CASSQGISTDTQYF. The CDR3 coding sequence is TGTGCCAGCAGTCAGGGAATAAGCACAGATACGCAGTATTTT.